The clone carrying this T cell receptor (beta chain) was recorded once. This entry is derived from a study of blood T cell repertoires in COVID-19. Turning to the study itself: The United States, Italy and Spain supplied acute and convalescent COVID-19 samples. T cells, B-cell-depleted T cells, or PBMCs supplied cDNA or gDNA.

The CDR3 consists of 15 residues. V gave up 3 bases and J gave up 4 bases; unmatched junction bases: 4. The germline gives CDR1 MDHEN, CDR2 SYDVKM. In the authors' methods: Nucleated cell counts were estimated from reference gene primer amplification. Clones were read by immunoSEQ multiplex PCR, and TCRdb kept only the in-frame ones, dropping some. V, J and clone size derive from that table, while D and trimming were established from the DNA sequence. This sample has about 49,000 clones, with around 81% found just once. Those enrolled in Seattle joined during active infection and were followed longitudinally afterward.

The chain uses TRBV28 and TRBJ2-1; the match to TRBD1 covers 9 bases. Sequenced: peripheral blood. The receptor was derived from a woman of 80 years or more with COVID-19, enrolled during active disease. The chain's CDR3 is CASSFTGGGYNEQFF. Written as DNA, the CDR3 is TGTGCCAGCAGTTTCACAGGGGGCGGATACAATGAGCAGTTCTTC.